A selection of T cell receptor beta chains follows, all from one sample in a study of shared T cell receptors in the human thymus. The method was immunoSEQ multiplex PCR; TCRdb's version includes in-frame clones alone and lacks a portion of them. The sample consists of hundreds of thousands of clones, around 87% of them appearing once. This same sample was also taken into another study, of human thymus T cells.

The sequencing input was thymocytes. These receptors all come from a boy in the first two years of life with a congenital heart defect. The CDR3 runs from the conserved cysteine through the conserved F or W. A D gene is named only where the DNA matches it firmly. For some rows the clone size is stated as once, few or many, or as a class when expanded; others skip it.

v_call	clone_size	d_call	j_call	cdr3_nt	cdr3_aa
TRBV5-4	.	TRBD1	TRBJ2-7	TGTGCCAGCAGCCCCGGGACAGGGGCCTCCTACGAGCAGTACTTC	CASSPGTGASYEQYF
TRBV9	.	.	TRBJ2-3	TGTGCCAGCAGCGCCCCTAAAACAGATACGCAGTATTTT	CASSAPKTDTQYF
TRBV15	.	TRBD1	TRBJ2-6	TGTGCCACCAGATCCAGGGGGCGACTATCGAATGCCTCTGGGGCCAACGTCCTGACTTTC	CATRSRGRLSNASGANVLTF
TRBV2	.	.	TRBJ2-5	TGTGCCAGCAGTGAAACAATCAAGGAGACCCAGTACTTC	CASSETIKETQYF
TRBV5-1	.	.	TRBJ1-4	TGCGCCAGCAGCTTATCATTACAGGGCCCAACTAATGAAAAACTGTTTTTT	CASSLSLQGPTNEKLFF
TRBV6-5	.	TRBD2	TRBJ2-7	TGTGCCAGCAGTTACGGGACTAGCGGCTCCTACGAGCAGTACTTC	CASSYGTSGSYEQYF
TRBV28	.	.	TRBJ1-1	TGTGCCAGCAGTTCCCCCGGCGGGGGCCCCGGGACGGGCACTGAAGCTTTCTTT	CASSSPGGGPGTGTEAFF
TRBV6-5	.	TRBD2	TRBJ2-1	TGTGCCAGCAGTCAGACTAGCGGGTCCGATGAGCAGTTCTTC	CASSQTSGSDEQFF
TRBV5-4	once	.	TRBJ1-1	TGTGCCAGCAGCCCTATACCGGGTCGGGACACTGAAGCTTTCTTT	CASSPIPGRDTEAFF
TRBV6-6	.	.	TRBJ2-7	TGTGCCAGCAAAGCACAGGGTTACGAGCAGTACTTC	CASKAQGYEQYF
TRBV4-1	.	.	TRBJ1-4	TGCGCCAGCAGCCCAACAACGGAGTCGACTAATGAAAAACTGTTTTTT	CASSPTTESTNEKLFF
TRBV10-3	.	.	TRBJ2-6	TGTGCCATCGGGGGGAATCTTTCTGGGGCCAACGTCCTGACTTTC	CAIGGNLSGANVLTF
TRBV6-1	.	TRBD1	TRBJ1-5	TGTGCCAGCAGTGAAGCCAGGGGGGATCAGCCCCAGCATTTT	CASSEARGDQPQHF
TRBV19	.	.	TRBJ1-5	TGTGCCAGTAGTATAGATGAGGGTGGGGTGGCCCAGCATTTT	CASSIDEGGVAQHF
TRBV4-3	.	TRBD1	TRBJ2-7	TGCGCCAGCAGCCAAGAAGGGTCGGGGACAGGACCCTACGAGCAGTACTTC	CASSQEGSGTGPYEQYF
TRBV4-3	.	.	TRBJ1-1	TGCGCCAGCAGCCACCCGGGGAACACTGAAGCTTTCTTT	CASSHPGNTEAFF